The 28 T cell receptor beta chains below all came from one sample that was sequenced in a study of tumor and adjacent non-tumor tissue in lung cancer. A modified ARM-PCR protocol with three rounds of nested PCR amplified TCRbeta. Each CDR3 protein gets one entry after TCRdb re-called the multiplex PCR reads with MiXCR. Of 200,000 to 250,000 distinct CDR3 sequences in the sample, about 76% are singletons; the top ten hold about 25%. RNA was extracted from bulk tissue without any cell sorting. The sequenced sample consisted of lung tumor tissue. The receptors were gathered from a man aged 60 to 75 with non-small cell lung cancer.

This clonotype has ten or more counts. V and J are TRBV29-1 and TRBJ1-5; 7 nucleotides line up with TRBD1. Germline CDR1 and CDR2: SQVTM and ANQGSEA. The CDR3 totals 14 residues. V shed 4 bases, J shed 5 bases, and the junction held 8 bases outside the gene matches. The CDR3 bases are TGCAGCGTTGTCCCAGGGGGATCCGATCAGCCCCAGCATTTT. Translation gives CSVVPGGSDQPQHF.

This chain connects TRBV4-2 to TRBJ2-3, with a possible D match to TRBD1 (5 bases). The J call may be mistaken, given a closer DNA end match to TRBJ1-5. Per germline, CDR1 LGHNA and CDR2 YNFKEQ. There are 15 residues in the CDR3. This chain's CDR3 is CASSFGTGGTDTQHF. Here the CDR3 DNA reads TGTGCCAGCAGCTTCGGGACTGGCGGCACAGATACGCAGCATTTT.

Remarks on this clonotype: A clone one base away is much larger, so this may be a read error. The CDR3 loop is CSAIDQTDYGYTF. The CDR3 DNA reads TGCAGTGCTATAGATCAGACGGACTATGGCTACACCTTC. The J gene is TRBJ1-2, the V gene TRBV20-1, with D unclear. This CDR3 comprises 13 residues. The ends were cut back, 4 bases at V and 3 bases at J, with 12 bases in the middle. From germline, CDR1 is DFQATT and CDR2 SNEGSKA (reference sequence).

This rearrangement joins TRBV6-5 to TRBJ2-7; a possible D gene is TRBD1 (5 bases). The CDR3 contains 15 residues. CDR1 MNHEY and CDR2 SVGAGI come from the germline V gene. Trimming took 2 bases from V and 7 from J, leaving 18 bases between them. In nucleotides, the CDR3 is TGTGCCAGCAGTTACAACCGGTCAGGGTTCGGGGAGCAGTACTTC. Residues: CASSYNRSGFGEQYF.

In the case of this clonotype: A read error may explain this, as a much larger clone is one base away. This chain uses TRBV5-4 with TRBJ2-1; TRBD2 matches at 16 bases. Germline trimming cut 5 bases from V and 6 bases from J; bases unmatched to any gene: 14. The germline gives CDR1 SGHNT, CDR2 YYREEE (reference sequence). The CDR3 runs 19 residues. The CDR3 DNA sequence: TGTGCCAGCAGTCGACCCGTGTCCGGGACTAGCGGGGGGGCCAATGAGCAGTTCTTC. Residues: CASSRPVSGTSGGANEQFF.

Comments on this clonotype: At one boundary the junction diverges from the germline segment, which might be a read error. This sequence joins TRBV10-3 and TRBJ2-1; 10 bases line up with TRBD1. CDR3 length: 13 residues. Germline CDR1 and CDR2: ENHRY and SYGVKD. The CDR3, as DNA: TGTGCATTCAGGGGACAGGGGAGCAATGAGAAGTTCTTC. Its protein is CAFRGQGSNEKFF.

The chain carries TRBV5-1 and TRBJ2-3; 13 positions agree with TRBD2. The CDR3 consists of 18 residues. Germline values: CDR1 SGHRS, CDR2 YFSETQ. The trim removed 5 bases at V and 5 bases at J, leaving 14 bases unmatched. The CDR3: CASRRSMGLAGSGDTQYF. The CDR3 DNA sequence: TGCGCCAGCAGGCGGAGCATGGGACTAGCGGGGTCAGGAGATACGCAGTATTTT.

The rearrangement uses TRBV11-1 and TRBJ2-1, with D possibly being TRBD2 (6 bases). V shed 5 bases and J shed 9 bases, with 17 bases lying between them. CDR1 and CDR2 (germline): SGHAT, FQDESV (reference sequence). CDR3 size: 14 residues. CDR3 residues: CASSHAREIIEQFF. As DNA, the CDR3 is TGTGCCAGCAGCCACGCCCGGGAGATCATTGAGCAGTTCTTC.

A single count supports this clonotype. Compared with germline, one end of the junction differs, possibly owing to a read error. This rearrangement joins TRBV19 to TRBJ2-5, with D unclear. Germline V gene sequence: CDR1 LNHDA, CDR2 SQIVND (reference sequence). This CDR3 spans 13 amino acids. The CDR3 bases are TGTGCCAGTAGTATAACCCAAAAAGAGACCCAGTATTTC. Its protein product is CASSITQKETQYF. Full variable domain (remainder filled in from reference TRBV19 and TRBJ2-5): DGGITQSPKYLFRKEGQNVTLSCEQNLNHDAMYWYRQDPGQGLRLIYYSQIVNDFQKGDIAEGYSVSREKKESFPLTVTSAQKNPTAFYLCASSITQKETQYFGPGTRLLVL.

As regards this clonotype: The CDR3 does not end in the conserved phenylalanine or tryptophan, so this is likely a read error. The chain uses TRBV12-3 or TRBV12-4 and TRBJ2-1, with 11 bases lining up with TRBD2. There are 13 residues in the CDR3. CDR3 in DNA: TGTTCCAGCAGTCCTGGGACTAGCGGTGAGCAGTTCTTA. This sequence encodes CSSSPGTSGEQFL.

About this clonotype itself: As the CDR3 is not closed by the conserved phenylalanine or tryptophan, this likely results from a read error. This chain links TRBV29-1 with TRBJ2-2, with D hard to call. CDR1 and CDR2 (germline): SQVTM, ANQGSEA. There are 11 residues in the CDR3. The CDR3 sequence: CGVGRLWELFL. The CDR3 DNA is TGCGGCGTTGGAAGACTGTGGGAGCTGTTTCTT.

Notes on this clonotype: A junction end diverges from the germline sequence, so it may reflect a read error. This sequence joins TRBV4-3 and TRBJ1-5; D perhaps matches TRBD1 (5 bases). This CDR3 comprises 16 residues. Germline CDR1 reads LGHNA; CDR2 reads YSLEER. The CDR3 DNA reads TGCGCCAGCATCCAAGAGGGGCAGGGTCTGGATCAGCCCCAGCATTTT. This encodes CASIQEGQGLDQPQHF.

In the case of this clonotype: This sequence may be a read error, since a much larger clone differs from it by one base. This chain connects TRBV29-1 to TRBJ2-1; 7 nucleotides agree with TRBD2. CDR1 and CDR2 from the germline V gene are SQVTM and ANQGSEA. J was trimmed by 4 bases and V by 4 bases; bases with no gene match: 10. This CDR3 contains 15 residues. CDR3 in DNA: TGCAGCGTTGGGGGACTAACGGGTCCTTACAATGAGCAGTTCTTC. It is translated as CSVGGLTGPYNEQFF.

The chain joins TRBV6-2 or TRBV6-3 to TRBJ2-7; D not resolved. Germline CDR1 is MNHEY and CDR2 is SVGEGT. CDR3 length equals 13 residues. The CDR3 sequence: CVSRSTIHYEQYF. CDR3 nucleotide sequence: TGTGTCAGTAGATCCACGATTCACTACGAGCAGTACTTC.

This clonotype was seen repeatedly, ten times or more. The rearrangement uses TRBV12-3 or TRBV12-4 and TRBJ2-7, with D tentatively TRBD1 or TRBD2 (6 bases each). The CDR3 extends over 14 amino acids. V was pared by 0 bases and J by 3 bases, with 9 bases between. In nucleotides, the CDR3 is TGTGCCAGCAGTTTAGCAGGGGGGAACTACGAGCAGTACTTC. This gives the protein CASSLAGGNYEQYF.

On this clonotype itself: This may stem from a read error, because a much larger clone lies one nucleotide away. This sequence joins TRBV6-5 and TRBJ2-2, with 9 bases aligning to TRBD1. Germline V CDR1 and CDR2: MNHEY, SVGAGI. This CDR3 has 15 amino acids. Trimming took 7 bases from V and 2 from J; bases not matched to a gene: 5. CDR3 sequence (DNA): TGTGCCAGCATCCGGGACAGGGTTAACACCGGGGAGCTGTTTTTT. This codes for CASIRDRVNTGELFF.

V is TRBV11-2 and J is TRBJ1-1; the D is unclear. CDR1 is SGHAT, CDR2 FQNNGV, per germline. The CDR3 covers 13 residues. V dropped 3 bases and J dropped 8 bases, with 13 bases sitting between them. The CDR3, as DNA: TGTGCCAGCAGCTTTGGGGTCATGGACGAAGCTTTCTTT. Its translation is CASSFGVMDEAFF.

About this clonotype itself: This CDR3 fails to terminate in the conserved phenylalanine or tryptophan, so it likely reflects a read error. The V gene is TRBV20-1, the J gene TRBJ1-4; D ambiguous. Germline lookup yields CDR1 DFQATT and CDR2 SNEGSKA (reference sequence). This CDR3 comprises 11 residues. Here the CDR3 reads CSAVKQEKLFY. In DNA, the CDR3 is TGTAGTGCTGTCAAACAGGAAAAACTGTTTTAT.

On this clonotype: At one of its ends the junction is not consistent with the germline gene, which may arise from a read error. The chain recombines TRBV20-1 with TRBJ2-7, with unresolved D. Per the germline V gene, CDR1 is DFQATT and CDR2 is SNEGSKA (reference sequence). The CDR3 sequence is 14 residues long. CDR3 sequence (DNA): TGCAATGCTGGGATGGTAAAGGGTAGCTACGAGCAATACTTC. It encodes CNAGMVKGSYEQYF.

On this clonotype: The CDR3 ends on some other residue instead of the conserved phenylalanine or tryptophan, so this is likely a read error. This rearrangement joins TRBV20-1 to TRBJ1-1; D perhaps matches TRBD1 (5 bases). Germline V gene sequence: CDR1 DFQATT, CDR2 SNEGSKA (reference sequence). There are 14 residues in the CDR3. Deletions cut 2 bases from V and 3 bases from J, with 13 bases between. The CDR3 reads CSARIGETYTEAFY. The CDR3 bases are TGCAGTGCTAGAATAGGGGAGACGTACACTGAAGCTTTCTAT.

On this clonotype: As the CDR3 is not closed by the conserved phenylalanine or tryptophan, this likely results from a read error. It is unclear where the CDR3 begins or ends on the DNA, so no DNA is shown, and the CDR3 is as TCRdb lists it. This chain links TRBV4-2 with TRBJ1-6; no DNA check was done on the table's D call, TRBD1. In germline, CDR1 is LGHNA, CDR2 YNFKEQ. The CDR3 is 15 amino acids in total, end residues counted. The CDR3 loop is CASSRAAGERSPFHL.

As to this clonotype: This CDR3 is missing its conserved last phenylalanine or tryptophan, likely due to a read error. The DNA is left out, because the CDR3 cannot be placed on it with certainty; the CDR3 is given as TCRdb lists it. This chain connects TRBV9 to TRBJ2-7; the listed D gene, TRBD1, was not tested against the DNA. Germline values: CDR1 SGDLS, CDR2 YYNGEE. Ends included, the CDR3 has 14 residues. Here the CDR3 reads CASSVTGSSYERYL.

This clonotype was recorded many times. The rearrangement uses TRBV6-1 and TRBJ2-7; D is uncertain. Germline assignment: CDR1 MNHNS and CDR2 SASEGT. The CDR3 extends over 12 amino acids. Trimming took 8 bases from V and 9 from J, leaving 17 bases between them. The CDR3 DNA reads TGTGCCAGCGATGAAGGGTTACGTGCGCAGTACTTC. Its translation is CASDEGLRAQYF.

Comment on this clonotype: Since no conserved phenylalanine or tryptophan closes the CDR3, a read error is the likely cause. The V call is TRBV20-1, the J call TRBJ2-2, with a possible D match to TRBD2 (6 bases). Germline V lookup: CDR1 DFQATT, CDR2 SNEGSKA (reference sequence). This CDR3 comprises 15 residues. The CDR3 region has the DNA TGCAGTGCTAGAGTTGCAGGGAGGCACACCGGAGAGCTGTTTTCT. As protein: CSARVAGRHTGELFS.

Remarks on this clonotype: Compared with germline, one end of the junction differs, possibly owing to a read error. The CDR3 sequence: CACSQELSYGANVQTF. As DNA, the CDR3 is TGTGCCTGCAGCCAAGAGTTGAGTTATGGGGCCAACGTCCAGACTTTC. This sequence joins TRBV4-2 and TRBJ2-6; D might be TRBD1 (5 bases). There are 16 residues in the CDR3. Germline-derived CDR1 and CDR2 are LGHNA and YNFKEQ.

This clonotype was recorded only once. The CDR3 reads CASSRGHGAFGTEAFF. CDR3 nucleotides: TGCGCCAGCAGCCGAGGACATGGTGCCTTCGGCACTGAAGCTTTCTTT. The rearrangement joins TRBV4-1 to TRBJ1-1, with D perhaps TRBD1 (5 bases). CDR3 size: 16 residues. Per germline, CDR1 MGHRA and CDR2 YSYEKL. Trimming shortened V by 4 bases and J by 4 bases, and 19 bases separated the two germline ends.

This clonotype was observed once. Being one base from a much bigger clone, this may be a read error. The V call is TRBV4-1, the J call TRBJ1-5; 12 bases map to TRBD1. This CDR3 has 18 residues. Germline CDR1 and CDR2: MGHRA and YSYEKL. CDR3 sequence (DNA): TGCGCCAGCAGCCAAGAGGGGGGACAGGGGGCCCGTTCCTATCCCCAGCAGTTT. Translated, it gives CASSQEGGQGARSYPQQF.

This clonotype was found a few times. The J gene is TRBJ1-1, the V gene TRBV15; 11 bases line up with TRBD1. Germline assignment: CDR1 LNHNV and CDR2 YYDKDF (reference sequence). Unmatched junction bases numbered 3, after V lost 0 bases and J lost 3 bases. This CDR3 spans 16 amino acids. CDR3 protein: CATSREWGQGDTEAFF. In nucleotides, the CDR3 is TGTGCCACCAGCAGAGAGTGGGGACAGGGGGACACTGAAGCTTTCTTT.